The 31 T cell receptor beta chains below were found in one sample sequenced in a study of CD8 T cells in ankylosing spondylitis (dated by TCRdb to about 2017). To prepare the library, 5' RACE was applied. TCRdb names Illumina HiSeq 2500 as the instrument used. The raw public reads went through TCRdb reprocessing: fastp at Q25, MiXCR clone calling, in-frame beta chains kept. CDR3 protein sequences are deduplicated, and each keeps its most common genes and DNA. The sample yields 350,000 to 450,000 distinct CDR3 sequences; approximately 22% were counted once. The ten most abundant clones make up about an eighth of the sample. The sequencing sample was made of blood, either unsorted or a sorted T cell fraction (not recorded which). The receptors originated from a male donor with ankylosing spondylitis or in good health (not recorded which).

This clonotype has just a few counts. The chain combines TRBV20-1 with TRBJ2-3, with TRBD2 identical over 9 bases. The CDR3 spans 16 residues. CDR1 is DFQATT and CDR2 is SNEGSKA in the germline V gene (reference sequence). V shed 6 bases and J 4 bases; nucleotides not matched to a gene: 14. Here the CDR3 DNA reads TGCAGTGCCCGAGTGGGACTAGCTAGGGGCTCAGATACGCAGTATTTT. Protein: CSARVGLARGSDTQYF.

This chain joins TRBV29-1 and TRBJ2-6; D is ambiguous. The CDR3 consists of 14 residues. Germline V lookup: CDR1 SQVTM, CDR2 ANQGSEA. The V end was cut by 6 bases, the J end by 0 bases, with 9 bases between. For the CDR3, the DNA is TGCAGCGTAGCAGAGGACTCTGGGGCCAACGTCCTGACTTTC. This translates into CSVAEDSGANVLTF.

This clonotype was counted only a few times. The rearrangement links TRBV12-5 to TRBJ1-1, with D tentatively TRBD1 (6 bases). This CDR3 is 14 amino acids long. Trimming took 1 base from V and 3 from J, leaving 9 bases between them. Germline V gene lookup returns CDR1 LGHNT and CDR2 FRNRAP. The CDR3: CASGLGQGHTEAFF. DNA of the CDR3: TGTGCTAGTGGTTTGGGTCAGGGGCACACTGAAGCTTTCTTT.

Only a few counts were recorded for this clonotype. This sequence joins TRBV7-2 and TRBJ2-1; 9 bases are shared with TRBD1. Germline loops: CDR1 SGHTA, CDR2 FQGNSA. CDR3 length: 15 residues. V lost 3 bases, J lost 9 bases, and 9 bases stayed unmatched. The CDR3 is CASSFPGQGIPEQFF. DNA for the CDR3: TGTGCCAGCAGCTTTCCGGGACAGGGCATCCCTGAGCAGTTCTTC.

The V gene is TRBV4-1, the J gene TRBJ1-2; weak D call: TRBD1 (5 bases). Between the trimmed V and J ends, which lost 4 bases and 2 bases, there was a span of 14 bases. The CDR3 covers 15 residues. Germline-derived CDR1 and CDR2 are MGHRA and YSYEKL. DNA for the CDR3: TGCGCCAGCAGCCCAACCCCGGGACGGAACTATGGCTACACCTTC. Its protein product is CASSPTPGRNYGYTF.

The sample holds one count of this clonotype. The chain links TRBV12-5 to TRBJ2-2; D unresolved. Germline V gene data show CDR1 as LGHNT and CDR2 as FRNRAP. Between the trimmed V and J ends, which lost 2 bases and 1 base, there was a span of 8 bases. CDR3 length: 15 residues. CDR3: CASGLLEGNTGELFF. In nucleotides, the CDR3 is TGTGCTAGTGGTTTGTTGGAAGGGAACACCGGGGAGCTGTTTTTT.

The chain joins TRBV28 to TRBJ2-5; the D is unclear. V lost 2 bases, J lost 5 bases, and 9 bases lay in between. The CDR3 is made up of 13 amino acids. CDR1 is MDHEN and CDR2 is SYDVKM in the germline V gene. CDR3 sequence: CASSLALMETQYF. The DNA for the CDR3 is TGTGCCAGCAGTTTAGCCCTCATGGAGACCCAGTACTTC.

The chain links TRBV7-6 to TRBJ2-2; D is uncertain. V was clipped by 1 base and J by 4 bases, with 10 bases between them. This CDR3 has 15 amino acids. Per germline, CDR1 SGHVS and CDR2 FNYEAQ. CDR3 residues: CASSLEMLPTGELFF. The CDR3 nucleotides are TGTGCCAGCAGCTTAGAAATGTTACCCACCGGGGAGCTGTTTTTT.

This clonotype has only a few counts. This chain joins TRBV20-1 and TRBJ2-3; 12 bases match TRBD2. This CDR3 spans 18 amino acids. Germline V gene lookup returns CDR1 DFQATT and CDR2 SNEGSKA (reference sequence). The V and J ends lost 0 bases and 5 bases, in that order; junction bases with no gene match: 12. In nucleotides, the CDR3 is TGCAGTGCTAGAGACCACCTCCCTAGCGGGGGGGCGGGAGATACGCAGTATTTT. Translated: CSARDHLPSGGAGDTQYF.

This clonotype was found many times. The chain has TRBV24-1 and TRBJ2-1; TRBD1 might be the D (5 bases). Trimming removed 4 bases at V and 6 bases at J, with 12 bases between. The CDR3 sequence is 14 residues long. CDR1 is KGHDR and CDR2 is SFDVKD in the germline V gene. This CDR3 reads CATSEGDSFNEQFF. Written as DNA, the CDR3 is TGTGCCACCAGTGAAGGAGACAGCTTCAATGAGCAGTTCTTC.

This clonotype was seen a handful of times. The rearrangement uses TRBV29-1 and TRBJ2-1, with D unresolved. The CDR3 loop spans 14 amino acids. The V gene's germline CDR1 is SQVTM and CDR2 ANQGSEA. Between the trimmed V and J ends, which lost 0 bases and 8 bases, there was a span of 14 bases. CDR3 residues: CSVEEEGIPDEQFF. DNA of the CDR3: TGCAGCGTTGAAGAGGAAGGCATCCCCGATGAGCAGTTCTTC.

In its sample, this clonotype was seen a few times. The chain joins TRBV7-6 to TRBJ1-6; D unresolved. Germline assignment: CDR1 SGHVS and CDR2 FNYEAQ. The V and J ends lost 1 base and 5 bases respectively, with 12 bases between them. The CDR3 length is 16 residues. For the CDR3, the DNA is TGTGCCAGCAGCTTAGTGGATACACCTGATAATTCACCCCTCCACTTT. Translating it yields CASSLVDTPDNSPLHF. The whole variable domain, filled in from reference TRBV7-6 and TRBJ1-6, reads GAGVSQSPRYKVTKRGQDVALRCDPISGHVSLYWYRQALGQGPEFLTYFNYEAQQDKSGLPNDRFSAERPEGSISTLTIQRTEQRDSAMYRCASSLVDTPDNSPLHFGNGTRLTVT.

The table lists this clonotype with a few counts. The J gene is TRBJ2-7, the V gene TRBV12-3 or TRBV12-4, with 7 positions matching TRBD2. Trimming removed 6 bases from V and 3 bases from J; junction bases left unmatched: 5. This CDR3 spans 13 amino acids. Here the CDR3 DNA reads TGTGCCAGCAGAACGGGGGGACTCTACGAGCAGTACTTC. Translated, it gives CASRTGGLYEQYF.

V and J are TRBV28 and TRBJ2-7; D might be TRBD1 or TRBD2, each matching 5 bases. Germline CDR1 and CDR2: MDHEN and SYDVKM. The CDR3 has 15 amino acids. Trimming cost V 4 bases and J 0 bases, with 13 bases left between them. DNA of the CDR3: TGTGCCAGCAGTTCACGATTCGGGGCCTCCTACGAGCAGTACTTC. Translated, it gives CASSSRFGASYEQYF.

The V gene is TRBV5-1, the J gene TRBJ2-1; D uncertain. V was pared by 4 bases and J by 8 bases, with 10 bases between. The length of the CDR3 is 12 residues. Per the germline V gene, CDR1 is SGHRS and CDR2 is YFSETQ. DNA of the CDR3: TGCGCCAGCAGCCTTGGGGTGCATGAGCAGTTCTTC. As protein: CASSLGVHEQFF.

This clonotype has a handful of counts. The V and J genes are TRBV24-1 and TRBJ2-1, with a weak D call TRBD2 (5 bases). V was shortened by 0 bases and J by 9 bases, with 17 bases between the two germline ends. The CDR3 is 16 residues long. The germline CDR1 and CDR2 sequences are KGHDR and SFDVKD. The CDR3 spells CATSDLGVDVGSEQFF. CDR3 sequence (DNA): TGTGCCACCAGTGATTTGGGGGTGGATGTAGGGAGTGAGCAGTTCTTC.

The chain's CDR3 is CSARDPPTSGGAVWGETQYF. CDR3 bases: TGCAGTGCTAGAGATCCTCCGACTAGCGGGGGGGCCGTGTGGGGAGAGACCCAGTACTTC. The chain couples TRBV20-1 to TRBJ2-5; 14 bases align to TRBD2. V shed 0 bases and J 4 bases; nucleotides not matched to a gene: 16. The germline V gene encodes CDR1 DFQATT and CDR2 SNEGSKA (reference sequence). This CDR3 contains 20 residues.

V is TRBV7-6 and J is TRBJ2-1, with a tentative D call TRBD2 (5 bases). Germline CDR1 and CDR2: SGHVS and FNYEAQ. This CDR3 region has 14 residues. The ends were cut back, 1 base at V and 6 bases at J, with 10 bases in the middle. CDR3 in amino acids: CASSLGETRNEQFF. As DNA, the CDR3 is TGTGCCAGCAGCTTAGGGGAGACTCGCAATGAGCAGTTCTTC.

This clonotype was recorded many times. This rearrangement joins TRBV29-1 to TRBJ1-1, with D hard to call. The V gene lost 4 bases and the J gene lost 2 bases, with 14 bases spanning the gap. The CDR3 has 14 amino acids. Germline CDR1 reads SQVTM; CDR2 reads ANQGSEA. CDR3 nucleotides: TGCAGCGTTGTCCGGGCCTCCGGCAACACTGAAGCTTTCTTT. Its translation: CSVVRASGNTEAFF.

The table lists this clonotype with a few counts. This rearrangement joins TRBV27 to TRBJ2-2; D gene unclear. This CDR3 is built from 13 residues. V lost 3 bases, J lost 5 bases, and 7 bases lay in between. CDR1 MNHEY and CDR2 SMNVEV come from the germline V gene (reference sequence). CDR3: CASSFAVTGELFF. CDR3 DNA sequence: TGTGCCAGCAGTTTTGCCGTTACCGGGGAGCTGTTTTTT.

This clonotype was recorded a few times. J is TRBJ2-3 and V is TRBV6-5; 7 bases are shared with TRBD2. The CDR3 runs to 15 residues. Germline loops: CDR1 MNHEY, CDR2 SVGAGI. J lost 3 bases, V lost 2 bases, and 5 bases had no gene match. The CDR3 nucleotides read TGTGCCAGCAGTTACGGGGGAGGGACGACAGATACGCAGTATTTT. Amino acid sequence: CASSYGGGTTDTQYF.

The chain carries TRBV15 and TRBJ2-3, with D possibly being TRBD2 (6 bases). This CDR3 has 17 amino acids. V was shortened by 0 bases and J by 4 bases, with 17 bases between the two germline ends. Germline CDR1 and CDR2: LNHNV and YYDKDF (reference sequence). The DNA for the CDR3 is TGTGCCACCAGCAGAGATCTGCGGGATCCGGATCCAGATACGCAGTATTTT. Its translation is CATSRDLRDPDPDTQYF. Full variable domain (outside the CDR3, taken from reference TRBV15 and TRBJ2-3): DAMVIQNPRYQVTQFGKPVTLSCSQTLNHNVMYWYQQKSSQAPKLLFHYYDKDFNNEADTPDNFQSRRPNTSFCFLDIRSPGLGDTAMYLCATSRDLRDPDPDTQYFGPGTRLTVL.

J is TRBJ2-5 and V is TRBV11-1; D possibly corresponds to TRBD1 (6 bases). Germline values: CDR1 SGHAT, CDR2 FQDESV (reference sequence). V lost 4 bases and J lost 5, with 26 bases in between. The CDR3 runs 18 residues. CDR3 sequence reads: CASSSPHDDRSSGETQYF. CDR3 sequence (DNA): TGTGCCAGCAGCTCCCCGCATGATGACAGGTCGTCCGGGGAGACCCAGTACTTC.

The chain couples TRBV21-1 to TRBJ2-5; the table's D call TRBD1 went unverified against the DNA. TRBV21-1 is given as a pseudogene. The CDR3 spans 17 residues. The CDR3 DNA follows: TGTGCCAGCAGCAAAGGGCCGGGACAGGGGTTGCAAGAGACCCAGTACTTC. Protein sequence: CASSKGPGQGLQETQYF.

This clonotype was picked up a small number of times. CDR3 DNA sequence: TGTGCCACCACCTTAGGGCGGGGGCGGCCGGATACGCAGTATTTT. The encoded protein is CATTLGRGRPDTQYF. The chain links TRBV6-7 to TRBJ2-3; D is possibly TRBD2 (7 bases). TRBV6-7 is an open reading frame whose function is uncertain. Between the trimmed V and J ends, which lost 10 bases and 6 bases, there was a span of 23 bases. The CDR3 runs to 15 residues.

This clonotype was picked up many times. The V gene is TRBV7-7, the J gene TRBJ2-5; D might be TRBD2 (5 bases). Per the germline V gene, CDR1 is SSHAT and CDR2 is FNYEAQ (reference sequence). This CDR3 is 16 amino acids long. V gave up 5 bases and J gave up 0 bases, with 16 bases separating them. The CDR3 region is CASSPLAGKDQETQYF. The CDR3 DNA follows: TGTGCCAGCAGCCCCTTAGCCGGGAAGGACCAAGAGACCCAGTACTTC.

This chain joins TRBV9 and TRBJ1-3; D not certain. V was pared by 7 bases and J by 0 bases, with 17 bases between. Germline loops: CDR1 SGDLS, CDR2 YYNGEE. The CDR3 loop spans 16 amino acids. The CDR3 coding sequence is TGTGCCAGCGGCGCCGGATTCGACACCTCTGGAAACACCATATATTTT. Its translation is CASGAGFDTSGNTIYF.

This clonotype was observed a few times. V usage is TRBV12-3 or TRBV12-4 and J usage is TRBJ2-3; 8 bases are a match to TRBD2. The CDR3 is 15 amino acids. The junction had 6 bases not matched to a gene; V was cut back by 5 bases and J by 2 bases. The CDR3 sequence is CASSRTSLITDTQYF. For the CDR3, the DNA is TGTGCCAGCAGTCGGACTAGCCTGATCACAGATACGCAGTATTTT.

The J gene is TRBJ2-7, the V gene TRBV21-1; the table's D call of TRBD2 was not tested on the DNA. TRBV21-1 is a recognized pseudogene. This CDR3 comprises 18 residues. The CDR3: CASFPRVAGALPKGEQYF. CDR3 DNA: TGTGCCAGCTTCCCCAGGGTAGCGGGGGCCCTTCCCAAAGGCGAGCAGTACTTC.

This rearrangement joins TRBV2 to TRBJ2-7, with no clear D. The V gene's germline CDR1 is SNHLY and CDR2 FYNNEI. This CDR3 has 15 amino acids. The V gene lost 6 bases and the J gene lost 3 bases, with 18 bases spanning the gap. The CDR3: CASRNPRAPNYEQYF. In nucleotides, the CDR3 is TGTGCCAGCAGAAACCCCAGAGCCCCGAACTACGAGCAGTACTTC.

This clonotype was recorded a few times. The chain joins TRBV28 to TRBJ2-4; perhaps D is TRBD1 or TRBD2 (5 bases each). Germline CDR1 is MDHEN and CDR2 is SYDVKM. The CDR3 is 16 residues long. V was clipped by 1 base and J by 1 base, with 11 bases between them. CDR3 coding DNA: TGTGCCAGCAGTTTATACGGCAGGGAGGCCAAAAACATTCAGTACTTC. Encoded protein: CASSLYGREAKNIQYF.